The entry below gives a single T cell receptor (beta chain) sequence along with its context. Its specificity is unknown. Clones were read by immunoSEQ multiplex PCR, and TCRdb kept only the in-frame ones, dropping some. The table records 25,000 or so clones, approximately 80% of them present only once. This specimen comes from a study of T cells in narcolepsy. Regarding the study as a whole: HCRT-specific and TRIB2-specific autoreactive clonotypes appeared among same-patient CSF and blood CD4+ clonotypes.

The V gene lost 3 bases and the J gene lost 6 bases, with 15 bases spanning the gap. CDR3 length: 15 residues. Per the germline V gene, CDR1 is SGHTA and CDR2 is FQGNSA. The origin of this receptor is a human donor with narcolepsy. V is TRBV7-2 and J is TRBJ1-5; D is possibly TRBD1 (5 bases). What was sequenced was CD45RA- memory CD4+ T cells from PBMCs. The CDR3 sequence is CASSFGRGLGQPQHF. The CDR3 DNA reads TGTGCCAGCAGCTTCGGTAGGGGCTTGGGTCAGCCCCAGCATTTT.